Listed below are T cell receptor beta chains from one sample, sequenced in a study of blood T cell repertoires in COVID-19. Sequenced by immunoSEQ multiplex PCR; TCRdb stores in-frame clones only, minus some. Of 250,000 or so clones in the sample, around 88% were seen once. The sequenced sample consisted of peripheral blood. The receptors were sampled from an elderly man with acute or convalescent COVID-19. The CDR3 runs from the conserved cysteine through the conserved F or W. A D gene is named only where the DNA matches it firmly. Size values are once, few and many counts, or a class for expanded clones, and some rows have none.

J gene | clone size | D gene | V gene | CDR3 DNA | CDR3 protein
TRBJ1-6 | - | TRBD1 | TRBV6-5 | TGTGCCAGCAGCCCCGGGACAGGGGTTAATTCACCCCTCCACTTT | CASSPGTGVNSPLHF
TRBJ1-6 | few | TRBD1 | TRBV7-8 | TGTGCCAGCAGCCGACAGGGCGATAATTCACCCCTCCACTTT | CASSRQGDNSPLHF
TRBJ2-3 | - | TRBD1 | TRBV5-1 | TGCGCCAGCAGCGCGGGACAGGGGAATACAGATACGCAGTATTTT | CASSAGQGNTDTQYF
TRBJ1-4 | - | - | TRBV19 | TGTGCCAGTAGTCCCCCCCGGAGGAATGAAAAACTGTTTTTT | CASSPPRRNEKLFF
TRBJ2-5 | - | - | TRBV7-7 | TGTGCTAGCAGCTTATCACAGAGAGAGACCCAGTACTTC | CASSLSQRETQYF
TRBJ2-7 | once | - | TRBV3-1/TRBV3-2 | TGTGCCAGCAGCCAAGCGCTAGCGCCCTCCTACGAGCAGTACTTC | CASSQALAPSYEQYF
TRBJ2-2 | - | - | TRBV7-2 | TGTGCCAGCAGCTCGGGGGGCAGTAACACCGGGGAGCTGTTTTTT | CASSSGGSNTGELFF
TRBJ1-5 | - | - | TRBV2 | TGTGCCAGCAGGCGGTCGAACGACCTCAATCAGCCCCAGCATTTT | CASRRSNDLNQPQHF
TRBJ1-2 | - | TRBD1 | TRBV28 | TGTGCCTCGCGATGGACAGGGTCGCCTCTATATGGCTACACCTTC | CASRWTGSPLYGYTF
TRBJ2-2 | - | TRBD1 | TRBV28 | TGTGCCACCACCGGGACAGGGGTAAGGGAGCTGTTTTTT | CATTGTGVRELFF
TRBJ1-5 | - | - | TRBV10-1 | TGCGCCAGCAGCTTAGAGGGGGGCAATCAGCCCCAGCATTTT | CASSLEGGNQPQHF
TRBJ1-1 | - | TRBD1 | TRBV28 | TGTGCCAGCAGTATCAACAGAATCAGGGGGGCTTTCTTT | CASSINRIRGAFF
TRBJ1-2 | - | TRBD1 | TRBV28 | TGTGCCAGCAGTCCGCGGACAGGGATGGGCTACACCTTC | CASSPRTGMGYTF
TRBJ2-4 | - | TRBD2 | TRBV19 | TGTGCCAGTAGTATTATTAGCGGGGACATTCAGTACTTC | CASSIISGDIQYF
TRBJ1-5 | - | - | TRBV10-3 | TGTGCCATCAGTGGGACGGGGAATCAGCCCCAGCATTTT | CAISGTGNQPQHF
TRBJ1-4 | - | TRBD1 | TRBV18 | TGTGCCAGCGCCTGGGGACAGGGGACGGATGAAAAACTGTTTTTT | CASAWGQGTDEKLFF
TRBJ1-1 | - | TRBD1 | TRBV5-1 | TGCGCCAGCAGCTTGGTCCAGGGGGCTAACACTGAAGCTTTCTTT | CASSLVQGANTEAFF
TRBJ2-2 | once | TRBD1 | TRBV5-6 | TGTGCCAGCAGCTCCGCCGGGACAGGCGTTACCGGGGAGCTGTTTTTT | CASSSAGTGVTGELFF
TRBJ2-1 | - | TRBD2 | TRBV3-1/TRBV3-2 | TGTGCCAGCAGGCCCCGCGGGACTAGCGGGAGCTCGTTCTTC | CASRPRGTSGSSFF
TRBJ1-1 | - | - | TRBV28 | TGTGCCAGCAGTTCCCCCATGAACACTGAAGCTTTCTTT | CASSSPMNTEAFF
TRBJ2-7 | few | TRBD2 | TRBV5-4 | TGTGCCAGCAGCTTGGGGAGCGGGGTGGCATACGAGCAGTACTTC | CASSLGSGVAYEQYF
TRBJ1-3 | - | - | TRBV4-1 | TGCGCCAGCAGCCAAGATGTAGGCAACAGGGCTGGAAACACCATATATTTT | CASSQDVGNRAGNTIYF
TRBJ2-7 | - | - | TRBV27 | TGTGCCAGCAGCTCAACACAGGGTAGGTACGAGCAGTACTTC | CASSSTQGRYEQYF
TRBJ2-5 | few | - | TRBV18 | TGTGCCAGCTCACCCCTTCAGAGGGAAAGCGGGGAGACCCAGTACTTC | CASSPLQRESGETQYF
TRBJ1-1 | - | TRBD1 | TRBV19 | TGTGCCGGGGGACAGGGAGGTTCGGCTTTCTTT | CAGGQGGSAFF
TRBJ1-4 | - | - | TRBV25-1 | TGTGCCAGCGGAAGGAGTGGTAATGAAAAACTGTTTTTT | CASGRSGNEKLFF
TRBJ1-2 | - | TRBD1 | TRBV4-2 | TGTGCCAGCAGCCAAGGTGCCGCTGACAGGGGTAACTATGGCTACACCTTC | CASSQGAADRGNYGYTF
TRBJ2-2 | - | TRBD1 | TRBV29-1 | TGCAGCGCCCGAGCGGGGACAGGGACGCGAGTCACCGGGGAGCTGTTTTTT | CSARAGTGTRVTGELFF
TRBJ1-1 | few | - | TRBV6-4 | TGTGCCAGCAGTGAGGGCAACCGAAACACTGAAGCTTTCTTT | CASSEGNRNTEAFF
TRBJ2-7 | - | - | TRBV5-5 | TGTGCCAGCAGTATAAGGATCGGGGGAGGCCACGAGCAGTACTTC | CASSIRIGGGHEQYF
TRBJ2-5 | - | TRBD2 | TRBV4-3 | TGCGCCAGCAGCCCCTGGATCGCCGGGACTAGCGGGGCCCAAGAGACCCAGTACTTC | CASSPWIAGTSGAQETQYF
TRBJ2-3 | - | - | TRBV28 | - | CASSPGTGFLADTQYF
TRBJ1-6 | - | TRBD1 | TRBV4-2 | TGTGCCAGCAGCCCAAGGCAAACAGGGGGCTTAAATTCACCCCTCCACTTT | CASSPRQTGGLNSPLHF
TRBJ2-3 | - | - | TRBV19 | TGTGCCAGTAGGTACCGGGACATTAGCACAGATACGCAGTATTTT | CASRYRDISTDTQYF
TRBJ2-3 | - | TRBD2 | TRBV29-1 | TGCAGCGTTGAAAGCGGGGGGCGAGGAGATACGCAGTATTTT | CSVESGGRGDTQYF
TRBJ1-1 | once | - | TRBV6-5 | TGTGCCAGCCAGGAGGGCGCGAACACTGAAGCTTTCTTT | CASQEGANTEAFF
TRBJ2-2 | - | TRBD2 | TRBV19 | TGTGCCAGTAGTATGGGGACTAGCAACACCGGGGAGCTGTTTTTT | CASSMGTSNTGELFF
TRBJ2-1 | once | - | TRBV6-5 | TGTGCCAGCAATAGGGAGTTCTACAATGAGCAGTTCTTC | CASNREFYNEQFF
TRBJ1-1 | - | TRBD1 | TRBV6-5 | TGTGCCAGCACCAGGGGGAAGACTGAAGCTTTCTTT | CASTRGKTEAFF
TRBJ1-4 | - | - | TRBV2 | TGTGCCAGCAGCGCGGGCCTGGCGGCAAAACTGTTTTTT | CASSAGLAAKLFF
TRBJ1-3 | - | - | TRBV10-3 | TGTGCCATCAGCGGGGAGGCAGGTGGAAACACCATATATTTT | CAISGEAGGNTIYF
TRBJ1-1 | - | TRBD1 | TRBV29-1 | TGCAGCGTTTCAGGTCCGGGACAGGGGCATGCTTTCTTT | CSVSGPGQGHAFF
TRBJ1-2 | once | - | TRBV4-1 | TGCGCCAGCAGCCAAGATTTCGGAGGGAACTATGGCTACACCTTC | CASSQDFGGNYGYTF
TRBJ2-1 | - | TRBD2 | TRBV3-1/TRBV3-2 | TGTGCCAGCAGCCAAGATCGTGGACTAGGACCCCGGTATGAGCAGTTCTTC | CASSQDRGLGPRYEQFF
TRBJ1-4 | - | - | TRBV28 | TGTGCCAGCAGCCTTCTACAGGGACCTGAAAAACTGTTTTTT | CASSLLQGPEKLFF
TRBJ2-7 | - | TRBD2 | TRBV6-6 | TGTGCCAGCACGGGGAGCGGGGCGCCCTACGAGCAGTACTTC | CASTGSGAPYEQYF
TRBJ2-5 | once | - | TRBV3-1/TRBV3-2 | TGTGCCAGCAGCCAAGGGAATGGAGGAGCGGGCGAAGAGACCCAGTACTTC | CASSQGNGGAGEETQYF
TRBJ1-4 | - | TRBD1 | TRBV2 | TGTGCCAGCAGATCCCCAGGGGGCACCCATAATGAAAAACTGTTTTTT | CASRSPGGTHNEKLFF
TRBJ2-7 | - | TRBD2 | TRBV18 | TGTGCCAGCTCACCGGGACTAGCGGGCTACGAGCAGTACTTC | CASSPGLAGYEQYF
TRBJ1-2 | - | TRBD1 | TRBV5-1 | TGCGCCAGCAGCCAGGGACAGATCTATGGCTACACCTTC | CASSQGQIYGYTF